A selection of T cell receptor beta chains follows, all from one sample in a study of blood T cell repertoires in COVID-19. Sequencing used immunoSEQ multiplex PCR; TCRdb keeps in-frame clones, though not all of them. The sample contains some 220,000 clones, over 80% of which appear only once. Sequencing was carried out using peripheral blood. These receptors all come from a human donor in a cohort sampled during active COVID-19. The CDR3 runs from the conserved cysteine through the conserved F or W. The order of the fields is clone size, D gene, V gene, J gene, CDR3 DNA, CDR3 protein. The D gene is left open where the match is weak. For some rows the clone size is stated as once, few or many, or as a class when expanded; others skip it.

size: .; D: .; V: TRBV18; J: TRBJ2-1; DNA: TGTGCCAGCTCACCGAAGGGGGGGGACGGTGAGCAGTTCTTC; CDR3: CASSPKGGDGEQFF
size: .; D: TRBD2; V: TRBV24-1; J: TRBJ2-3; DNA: TGTGCCACCAGTGATTCCCCCAGGACTAGCGGGGGCCTCAGCACAGATACGCAGTATTTT; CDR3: CATSDSPRTSGGLSTDTQYF
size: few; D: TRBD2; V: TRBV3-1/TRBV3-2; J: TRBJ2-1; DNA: TGTGCCAGCAGCCAAAGCGGGAGGTTTCGCAATGAGCAGTTCTTC; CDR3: CASSQSGRFRNEQFF
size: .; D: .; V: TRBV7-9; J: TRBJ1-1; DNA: TGTGCCAGCAGCCCCCAACAGGGAAACACTGAAGCTTTCTTT; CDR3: CASSPQQGNTEAFF
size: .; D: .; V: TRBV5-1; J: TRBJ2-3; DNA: TGCGCCAGCAGCTCCAGACAGGCGTCCTACACAGATACGCAGTATTTT; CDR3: CASSSRQASYTDTQYF
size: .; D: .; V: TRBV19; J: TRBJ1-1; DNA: TGTGCCAGCGGGGTAGCTACAGAGGCATCAGCTTTCTTT; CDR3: CASGVATEASAFF
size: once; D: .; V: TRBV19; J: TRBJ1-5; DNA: TGTGCCAGTAGTATAGGTCAGAAACAGCCCCAGCATTTT; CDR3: CASSIGQKQPQHF
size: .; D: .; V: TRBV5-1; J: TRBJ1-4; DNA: TGCGCCAGCACCATCGGCGGCAGGGCGGGGGAAAAACTGTTTTTT; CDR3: CASTIGGRAGEKLFF
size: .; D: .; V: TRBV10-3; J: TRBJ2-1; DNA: TGTGCCATCAGTCCGGGACTCTCCTACAATGAGCAGTTCTTC; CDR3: CAISPGLSYNEQFF
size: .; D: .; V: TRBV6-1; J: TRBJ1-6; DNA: TGTGCCAGCAGTGAATCCGGGACTTCGAATTCACCCCTCCACTTT; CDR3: CASSESGTSNSPLHF
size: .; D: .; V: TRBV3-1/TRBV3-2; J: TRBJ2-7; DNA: TGTGCCAGCAGCCAACAGACAGACTACGAGCAGTACTTC; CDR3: CASSQQTDYEQYF
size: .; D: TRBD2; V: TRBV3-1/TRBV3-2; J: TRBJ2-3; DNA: TGTGCCAGCAGGCGGACTAGCGGGGGGTACACAGATACGCAGTATTTT; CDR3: CASRRTSGGYTDTQYF
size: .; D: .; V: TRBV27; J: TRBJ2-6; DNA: TGTGCCAGCAGTTTCCGGAGAGCCCCTGGGGCCAACGTCCTGACTTTC; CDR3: CASSFRRAPGANVLTF
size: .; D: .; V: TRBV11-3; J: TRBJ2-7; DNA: TGTGCCAGCAGCTTAGGTGGGGAGCGGCAGTACTTC; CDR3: CASSLGGERQYF
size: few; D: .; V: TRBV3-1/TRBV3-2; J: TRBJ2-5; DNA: TGTGCCAGCAGTCCAAGATCGGGGGGCGGGGAGACCCAGTACTTC; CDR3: CASSPRSGGGETQYF
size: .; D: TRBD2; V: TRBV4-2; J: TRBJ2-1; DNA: TGTGCCAGCAGCCAAGACCAGCGGGGGGTTTACAATGAGCAGTTCTTC; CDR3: CASSQDQRGVYNEQFF
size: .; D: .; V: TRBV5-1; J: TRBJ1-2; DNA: TGCGCCAGCAGCTTGGGAAGGGGATATGGCTACACCTTC; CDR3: CASSLGRGYGYTF
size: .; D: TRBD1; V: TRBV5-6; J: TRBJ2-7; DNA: TGTGCCAGCAGCCTGACAGGGGCCCCATTCTTCTCCTACGAGCAGTACTTC; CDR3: CASSLTGAPFFSYEQYF
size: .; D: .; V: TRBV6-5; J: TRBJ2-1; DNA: TGTGCCAGCAGAGTACAGGGTGCATACAATGAGCAGTTCTTC; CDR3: CASRVQGAYNEQFF
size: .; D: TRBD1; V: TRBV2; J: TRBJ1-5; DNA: TGTGCCAGCAGTATGGACAGGGTAAGCAATCAGCCCCAGCATTTT; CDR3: CASSMDRVSNQPQHF
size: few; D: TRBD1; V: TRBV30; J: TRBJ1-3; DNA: TGTGCCTGGATCGCTCAGGGGGCGAGGGGAAACACCATATATTTT; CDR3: CAWIAQGARGNTIYF
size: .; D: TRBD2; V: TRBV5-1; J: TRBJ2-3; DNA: TGCGCCAGCAGCTTGGGACTAGCGGGAGGGACAGATACGCAGTATTTT; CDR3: CASSLGLAGGTDTQYF
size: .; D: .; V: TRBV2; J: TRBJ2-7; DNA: TGTGCCAGCAGCGGCGCGCAGGGAATCGGCGAGCAGTACTTC; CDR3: CASSGAQGIGEQYF
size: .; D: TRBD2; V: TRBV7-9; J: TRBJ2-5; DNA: TGTGCCAGCAGCCAACCGGGACTAGCGGTATACTTC; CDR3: CASSQPGLAVYF
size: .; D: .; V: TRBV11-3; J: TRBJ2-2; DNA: TGTGCCAGCAGCTTAGATATGGGGGAGCTGTTTTTT; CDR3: CASSLDMGELFF
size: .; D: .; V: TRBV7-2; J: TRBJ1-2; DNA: TGTGCCAGCAGTCCGACAGGATTCTATGGCTACACCTTC; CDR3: CASSPTGFYGYTF
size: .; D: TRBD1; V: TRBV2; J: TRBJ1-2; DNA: TGTGCCAGCAGTGTTCGGACAGGGAATTATGGCTACACCTTC; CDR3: CASSVRTGNYGYTF
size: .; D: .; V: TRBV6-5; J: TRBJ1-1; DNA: TGTGCCAGCAGTACAGGGATCGGAGGAGCTTTCTTT; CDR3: CASSTGIGGAFF
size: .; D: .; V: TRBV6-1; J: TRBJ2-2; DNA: TGTGCCAGCAGTGATGGAGCTTCCAACACCGGGGAGCTGTTTTTT; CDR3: CASSDGASNTGELFF
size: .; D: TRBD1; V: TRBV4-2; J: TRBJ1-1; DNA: TGTGCCAGCAGCCCAGACAGGGGAATTGGGAACACTGAAGCTTTCTTT; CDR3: CASSPDRGIGNTEAFF
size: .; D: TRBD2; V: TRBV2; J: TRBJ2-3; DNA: TGTGCCAGCGGCCTGACTAGCGTGGGGACCACAGATACGCAGTATTTT; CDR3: CASGLTSVGTTDTQYF
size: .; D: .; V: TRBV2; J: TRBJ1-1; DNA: TGTGCCAGCAGCCTTTACACTGAAGCTTTCTTT; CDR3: CASSLYTEAFF
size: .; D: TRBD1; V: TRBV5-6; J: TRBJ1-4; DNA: TGTGCCAGCAGCTTGCCCGGACAGGGGGGCGAAACGCGTGGTGAAAAACTGTTTTTT; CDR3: CASSLPGQGGETRGEKLFF
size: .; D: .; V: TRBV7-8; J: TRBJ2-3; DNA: TGTGCCAGCAGCTTCGGAGATACGCAGTATTTT; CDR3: CASSFGDTQYF
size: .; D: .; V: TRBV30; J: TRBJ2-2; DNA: TGTGCCTGGAGTAGGAGCGGCACCGGGGAGCTGTTTTTT; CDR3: CAWSRSGTGELFF
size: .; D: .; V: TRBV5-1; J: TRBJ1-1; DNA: TGCGCCAGCAGCTTGTGGGGCCAGAACACTGAAGCTTTCTTT; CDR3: CASSLWGQNTEAFF
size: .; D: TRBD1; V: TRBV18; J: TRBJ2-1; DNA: TGTGCCAGCTCACCCTCGGGGACAGGAGCTTACAATGAGCAGTTCTTC; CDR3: CASSPSGTGAYNEQFF
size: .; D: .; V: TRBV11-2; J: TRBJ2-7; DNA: TGTGCCAGCAGCTCCTACAAGGGGGTCTCCTACGAGCAGTACTTC; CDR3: CASSSYKGVSYEQYF
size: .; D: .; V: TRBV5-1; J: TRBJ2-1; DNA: TGCGCCAGCAGCGGTAGCGTTAGTGAGCAGTTCTTC; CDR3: CASSGSVSEQFF
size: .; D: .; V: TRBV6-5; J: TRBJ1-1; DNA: TGTGCCAGCATGGACAAGTTGAACACTGAAGCTTTCTTT; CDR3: CASMDKLNTEAFF
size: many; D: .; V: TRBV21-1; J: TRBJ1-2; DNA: TGTGCCAGCAGCAAAGAGGAGTGGGAGAAGGGTCCTCACTATGGCTACACCTTC; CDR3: CASSKEEWEKGPHYGYTF
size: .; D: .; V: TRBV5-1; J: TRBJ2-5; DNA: TGCGCCAGCAGCTCTTCGGACAAATCGGAGACCCAGTACTTC; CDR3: CASSSSDKSETQYF
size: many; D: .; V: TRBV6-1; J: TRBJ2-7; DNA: TGTGCCAGCAGTGAGTCCAGCTCCTACGAGCAGTACTTC; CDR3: CASSESSSYEQYF
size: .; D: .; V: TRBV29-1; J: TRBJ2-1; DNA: TGCAGCGTTGAAAGGCAGGGTGAGCAGTTCTTC; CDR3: CSVERQGEQFF
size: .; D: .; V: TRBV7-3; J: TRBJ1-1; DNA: TGTGCCAGCAGCTCCCAGGGTTATGGCACTGAAGCTTTCTTT; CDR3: CASSSQGYGTEAFF
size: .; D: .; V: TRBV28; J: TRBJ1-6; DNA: TGTGCCAGCCTGGGCTTGACCTATTCACCCCTCCACTTT; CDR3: CASLGLTYSPLHF
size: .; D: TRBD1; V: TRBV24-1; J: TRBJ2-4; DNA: TGTGCCACCAGTGATTTGCCGGGACAGGGAAAGAACATTCAGTACTTC; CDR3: CATSDLPGQGKNIQYF
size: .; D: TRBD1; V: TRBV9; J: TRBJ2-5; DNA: TGTGCCAGCAGCGTAGCCGGGACAGGGAAGACCCAGTACTTC; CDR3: CASSVAGTGKTQYF
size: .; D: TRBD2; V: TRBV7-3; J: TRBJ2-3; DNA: TGTGCCAGCAGCCCGTTAGCGGGGGGGCAGGATACGCAGTATTTT; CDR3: CASSPLAGGQDTQYF
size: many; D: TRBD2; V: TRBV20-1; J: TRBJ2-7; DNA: TGCAGTGCTAGTACTAGCGGAGCCATCCATTATCCCTCCGGCGAGCAGTACTTC; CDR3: CSASTSGAIHYPSGEQYF
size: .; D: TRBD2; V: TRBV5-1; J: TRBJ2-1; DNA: TGCGCCAGCAGCTGGACTAGAAGGAATTACAATGAGCAGTTCTTC; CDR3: CASSWTRRNYNEQFF
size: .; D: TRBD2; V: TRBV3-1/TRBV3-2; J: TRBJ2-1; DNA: TGTGCCAGCAGCCAAGATCGGGGGGGTAAGGAGCAGTTCTTC; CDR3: CASSQDRGGKEQFF
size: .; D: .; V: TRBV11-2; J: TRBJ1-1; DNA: TGTGCCAGCAGCTTAGTGGCAGGACTTATGAACACTGAAGCTTTCTTT; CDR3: CASSLVAGLMNTEAFF
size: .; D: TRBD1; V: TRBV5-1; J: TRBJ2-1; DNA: TGCGCCAGCAGCTTGGGAGGGACAGCCTCCCACAATGAGCAGTTCTTC; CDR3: CASSLGGTASHNEQFF
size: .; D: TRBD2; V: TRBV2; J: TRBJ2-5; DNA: TGTGCCAGCAGTTCCAGACTAGCCTGGGAGACCCAGTACTTC; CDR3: CASSSRLAWETQYF
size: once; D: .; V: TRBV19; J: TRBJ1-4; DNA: TGTGCCAGTAGTATAGCCTACGGGGAAGTTGGTGAAAAACTGTTTTTT; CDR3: CASSIAYGEVGEKLFF